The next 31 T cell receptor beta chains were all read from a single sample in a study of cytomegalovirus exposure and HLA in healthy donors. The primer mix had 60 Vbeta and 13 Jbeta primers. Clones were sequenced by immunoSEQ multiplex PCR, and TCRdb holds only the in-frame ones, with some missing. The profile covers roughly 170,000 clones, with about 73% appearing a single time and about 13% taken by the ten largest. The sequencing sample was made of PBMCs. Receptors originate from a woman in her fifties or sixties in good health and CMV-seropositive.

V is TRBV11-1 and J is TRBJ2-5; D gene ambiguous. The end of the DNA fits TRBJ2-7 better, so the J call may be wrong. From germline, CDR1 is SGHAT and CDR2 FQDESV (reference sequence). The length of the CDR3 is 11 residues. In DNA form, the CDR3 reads TGTGCCAGCAGCTCCTTCTACGAGCAGTACTTC. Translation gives CASSSFYEQYF.

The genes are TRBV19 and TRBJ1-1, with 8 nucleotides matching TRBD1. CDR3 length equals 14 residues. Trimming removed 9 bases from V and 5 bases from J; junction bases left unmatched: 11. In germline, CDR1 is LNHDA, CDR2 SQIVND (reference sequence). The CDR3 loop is CASRQGPVGTEAFF. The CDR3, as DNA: TGTGCCAGCAGACAGGGGCCGGTCGGGACTGAAGCTTTCTTT.

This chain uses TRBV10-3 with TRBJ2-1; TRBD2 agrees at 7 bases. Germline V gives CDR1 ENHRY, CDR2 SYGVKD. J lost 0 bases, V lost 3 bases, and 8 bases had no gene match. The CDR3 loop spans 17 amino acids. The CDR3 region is CAISDRPSGVSYNEQFF. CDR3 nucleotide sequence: TGTGCCATCAGTGATCGTCCTAGCGGAGTCTCCTACAATGAGCAGTTCTTC.

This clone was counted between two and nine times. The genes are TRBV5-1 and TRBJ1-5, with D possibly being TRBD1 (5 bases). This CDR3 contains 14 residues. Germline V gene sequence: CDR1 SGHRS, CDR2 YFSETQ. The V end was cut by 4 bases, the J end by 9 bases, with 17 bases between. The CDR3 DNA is TGCGCCAGCAGCCCAGGCAGGGTAGACGGGCCCCAGCATTTT. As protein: CASSPGRVDGPQHF. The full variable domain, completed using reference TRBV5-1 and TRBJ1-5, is KAGVTQTPRYLIKTRGQQVTLSCSPISGHRSVSWYQQTPGQGLQFLFEYFSETQRNKGNFPGRFSGRQFSNSRSEMNVSTLELGDSALYLCASSPGRVDGPQHFGDGTRLSIL.

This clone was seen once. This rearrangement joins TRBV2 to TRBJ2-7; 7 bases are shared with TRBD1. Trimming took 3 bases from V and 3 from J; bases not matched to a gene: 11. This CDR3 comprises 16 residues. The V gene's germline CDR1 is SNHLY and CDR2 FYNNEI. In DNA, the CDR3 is TGTGCCAGCAGTGACCGGATGACAGGGATCCACTACGAGCAGTACTTC. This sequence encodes CASSDRMTGIHYEQYF.

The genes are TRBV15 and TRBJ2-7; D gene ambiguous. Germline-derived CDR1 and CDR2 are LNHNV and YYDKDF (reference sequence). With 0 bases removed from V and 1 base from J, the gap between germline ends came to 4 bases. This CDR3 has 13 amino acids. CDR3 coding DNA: TGTGCCACCAGCAGAGAAGCATCCTACGAGCAGTACTTC. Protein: CATSREASYEQYF.

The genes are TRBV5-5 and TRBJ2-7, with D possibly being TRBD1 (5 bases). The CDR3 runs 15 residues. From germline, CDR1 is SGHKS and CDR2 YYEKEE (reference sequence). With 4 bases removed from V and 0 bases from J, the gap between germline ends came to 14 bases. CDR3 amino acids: CASSLEADTSYEQYF. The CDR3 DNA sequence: TGTGCCAGCAGCCTAGAGGCGGACACCTCCTACGAGCAGTACTTC. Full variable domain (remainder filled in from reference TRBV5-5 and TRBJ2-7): DAGVTQSPTHLIKTRGQQVTLRCSPISGHKSVSWYQQVLGQGPQFIFQYYEKEERGRGNFPDRFSARQFPNYSSELNVNALLLGDSALYLCASSLEADTSYEQYFGPGTRLTVT.

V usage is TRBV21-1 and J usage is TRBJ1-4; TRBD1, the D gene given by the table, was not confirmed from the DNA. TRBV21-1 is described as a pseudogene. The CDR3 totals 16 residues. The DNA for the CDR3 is TGTGCCAGCAGCAAAGATTATTCTGGGCCTAATGAAAAACTGTTTTTT. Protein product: CASSKDYSGPNEKLFF.

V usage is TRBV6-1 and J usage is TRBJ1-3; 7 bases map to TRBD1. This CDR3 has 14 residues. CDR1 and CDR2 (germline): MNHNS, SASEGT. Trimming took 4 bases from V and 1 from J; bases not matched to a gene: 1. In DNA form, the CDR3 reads TGTGCCAGCAGTGTGACAGGGTCTGGAAACACCATATATTTT. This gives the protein CASSVTGSGNTIYF.

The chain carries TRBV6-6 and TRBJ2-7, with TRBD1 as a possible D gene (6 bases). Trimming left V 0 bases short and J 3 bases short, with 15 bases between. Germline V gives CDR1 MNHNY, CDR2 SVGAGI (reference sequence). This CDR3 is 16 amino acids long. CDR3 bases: TGTGCCAGCAGTTACTCAGAGGGGGAGTTGGTCTACGAGCAGTACTTC. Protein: CASSYSEGELVYEQYF.

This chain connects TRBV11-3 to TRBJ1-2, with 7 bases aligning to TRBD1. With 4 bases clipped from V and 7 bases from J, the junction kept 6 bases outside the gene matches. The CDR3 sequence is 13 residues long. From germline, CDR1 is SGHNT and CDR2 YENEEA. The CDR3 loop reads CASSSQGGGGYTF. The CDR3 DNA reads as TGTGCCAGCAGCTCCCAGGGGGGAGGTGGCTACACCTTC.

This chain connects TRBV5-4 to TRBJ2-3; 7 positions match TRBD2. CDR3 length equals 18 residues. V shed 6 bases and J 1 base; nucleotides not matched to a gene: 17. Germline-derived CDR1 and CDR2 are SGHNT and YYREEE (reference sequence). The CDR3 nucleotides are TGTGCCAGCACCCCAGCGGGGCGGGCCCTCCGGGGCACAGATACGCAGTATTTT. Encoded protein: CASTPAGRALRGTDTQYF.

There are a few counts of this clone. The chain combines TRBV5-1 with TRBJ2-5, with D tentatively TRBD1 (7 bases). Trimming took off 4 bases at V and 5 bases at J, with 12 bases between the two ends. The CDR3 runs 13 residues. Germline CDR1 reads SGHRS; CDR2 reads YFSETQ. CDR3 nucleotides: TGCGCCAGCAGCCAACAGGGGAGGGAGACCCAGTACTTC. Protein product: CASSQQGRETQYF.

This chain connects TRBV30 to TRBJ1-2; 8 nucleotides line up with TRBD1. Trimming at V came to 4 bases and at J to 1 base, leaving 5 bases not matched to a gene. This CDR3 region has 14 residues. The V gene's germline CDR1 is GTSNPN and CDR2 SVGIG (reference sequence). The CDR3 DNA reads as TGTGCCTGGACTAGGACAGGGCTTAACTATGGCTACACCTTC. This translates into CAWTRTGLNYGYTF.

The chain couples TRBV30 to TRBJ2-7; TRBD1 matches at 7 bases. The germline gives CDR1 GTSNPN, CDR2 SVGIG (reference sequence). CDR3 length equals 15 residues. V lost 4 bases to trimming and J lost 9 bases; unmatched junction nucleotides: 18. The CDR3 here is CAWTFYDRDEGRQYF. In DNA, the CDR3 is TGTGCCTGGACGTTCTACGACAGGGATGAGGGACGGCAGTACTTC.

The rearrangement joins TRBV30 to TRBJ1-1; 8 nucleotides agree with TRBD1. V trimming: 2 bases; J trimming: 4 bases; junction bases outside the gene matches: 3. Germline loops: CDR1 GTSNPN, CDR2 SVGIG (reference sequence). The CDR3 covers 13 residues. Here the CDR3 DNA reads TGTGCCTGGAGTTTAGGACAGGGCACTGAAGCTTTCTTT. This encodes CAWSLGQGTEAFF.

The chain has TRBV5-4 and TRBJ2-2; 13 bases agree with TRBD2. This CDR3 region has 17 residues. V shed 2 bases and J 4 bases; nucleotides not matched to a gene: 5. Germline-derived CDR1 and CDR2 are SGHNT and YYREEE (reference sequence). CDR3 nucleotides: TGTGCCAGCAGCTTCTCAACTAGCGGGGGGGGCACCGGGGAGCTGTTTTTT. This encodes CASSFSTSGGGTGELFF.

The CDR3 is CAISEGTGDTGELFF. In DNA form, the CDR3 reads TGTGCCATCAGTGAGGGAACAGGGGACACCGGGGAGCTGTTTTTT. The chain has TRBV10-3 and TRBJ2-2, with 7 bases matching TRBD1. V lost 2 bases and J lost 3; bases outside the gene matches: 3. CDR3 size: 15 residues. The germline gives CDR1 ENHRY, CDR2 SYGVKD.

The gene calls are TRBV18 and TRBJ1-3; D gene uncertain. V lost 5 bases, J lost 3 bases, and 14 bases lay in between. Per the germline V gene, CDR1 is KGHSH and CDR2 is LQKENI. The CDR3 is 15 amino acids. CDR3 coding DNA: TGTGCCAGCTCATCGACTTCGTTTGGTGGAAACACCATATATTTT. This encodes CASSSTSFGGNTIYF.

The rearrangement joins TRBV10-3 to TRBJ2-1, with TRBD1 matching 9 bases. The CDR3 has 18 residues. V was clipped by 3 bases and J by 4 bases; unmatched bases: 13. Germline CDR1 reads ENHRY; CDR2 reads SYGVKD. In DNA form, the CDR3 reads TGTGCCATCAGTGAAGCTCCGGGACAGGGAAAGGATTACAATGAGCAGTTCTTC. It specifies CAISEAPGQGKDYNEQFF.

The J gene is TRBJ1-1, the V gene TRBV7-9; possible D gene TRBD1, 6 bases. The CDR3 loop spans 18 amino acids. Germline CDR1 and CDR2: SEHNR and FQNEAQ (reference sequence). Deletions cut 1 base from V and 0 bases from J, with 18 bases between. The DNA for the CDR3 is TGTGCCAGCAGCTTAGATCACAGGCAGGGGCCCTTGAACACTGAAGCTTTCTTT. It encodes CASSLDHRQGPLNTEAFF.

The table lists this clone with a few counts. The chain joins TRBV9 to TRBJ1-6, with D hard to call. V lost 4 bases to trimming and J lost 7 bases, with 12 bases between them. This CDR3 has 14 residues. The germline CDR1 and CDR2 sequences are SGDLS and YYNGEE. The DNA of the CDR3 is TGTGCCAGCAGCTCGAATAGGAGGAATTCACCCCTCCACTTT. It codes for CASSSNRRNSPLHF.

The CDR3 region is CASAKSGTSSYEQYF. CDR3 nucleotide sequence: TGTGCCAGCGCCAAATCCGGGACTTCTTCCTACGAGCAGTACTTC. V is TRBV7-8 and J is TRBJ2-7; weak D call: TRBD2 (6 bases). The CDR3 is made up of 15 amino acids. CDR1 is SGHVS and CDR2 is FQNEAQ in the germline V gene. Trimming took off 8 bases at V and 1 base at J, with 18 bases between the two ends.

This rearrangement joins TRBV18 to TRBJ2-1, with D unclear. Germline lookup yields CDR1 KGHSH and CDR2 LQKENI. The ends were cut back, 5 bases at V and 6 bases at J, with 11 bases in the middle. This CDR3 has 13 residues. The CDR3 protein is CASSFEAANEQFF. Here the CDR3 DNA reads TGTGCCAGCTCATTCGAGGCGGCCAATGAGCAGTTCTTC.

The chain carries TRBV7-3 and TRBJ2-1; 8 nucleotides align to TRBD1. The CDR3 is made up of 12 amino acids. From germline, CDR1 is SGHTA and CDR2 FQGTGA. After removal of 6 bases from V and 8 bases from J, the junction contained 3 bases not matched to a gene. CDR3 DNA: TGTGCCAGCAGTCTACAGGGGGATGAGCAGTTCTTC. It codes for CASSLQGDEQFF. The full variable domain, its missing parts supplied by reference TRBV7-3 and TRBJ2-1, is GAGVSQTPSNKVTEKGKYVELRCDPISGHTALYWYRQSLGQGPEFLIYFQGTGAADDSGLPNDRFFAVRPEGSVSTLKIQRTERGDSAVYLCASSLQGDEQFFGPGTRLTVL.

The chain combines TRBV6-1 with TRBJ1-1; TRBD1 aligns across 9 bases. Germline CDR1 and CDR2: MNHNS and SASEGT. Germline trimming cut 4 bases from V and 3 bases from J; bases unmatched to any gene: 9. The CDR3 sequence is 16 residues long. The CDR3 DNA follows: TGTGCCAGCAGTGTCACACAGGGGGCGGGTCACACTGAAGCTTTCTTT. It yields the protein CASSVTQGAGHTEAFF.

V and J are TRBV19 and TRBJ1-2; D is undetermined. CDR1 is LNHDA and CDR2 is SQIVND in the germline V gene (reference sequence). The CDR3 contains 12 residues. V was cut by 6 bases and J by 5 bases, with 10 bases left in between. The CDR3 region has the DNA TGTGCCAGTAGCTCTGGAGTATATGGCTACACCTTC. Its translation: CASSSGVYGYTF.

CDR3 residues: CASSLSFQPQHF. The CDR3 nucleotides read TGTGCCAGCAGCTTATCTTTTCAGCCCCAGCATTTT. The chain uses TRBV7-9 and TRBJ1-5; D not resolved. Germline assignment: CDR1 SEHNR and CDR2 FQNEAQ (reference sequence). This CDR3 comprises 12 residues. Trimming took off 2 bases at V and 6 bases at J, with 5 bases between the two ends.

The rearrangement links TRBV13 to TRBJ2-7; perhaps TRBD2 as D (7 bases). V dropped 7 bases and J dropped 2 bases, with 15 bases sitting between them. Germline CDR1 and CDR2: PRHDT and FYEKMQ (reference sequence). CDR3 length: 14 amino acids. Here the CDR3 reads CASNQGRGPYEQYF. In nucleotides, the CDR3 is TGTGCCAGCAACCAGGGGCGGGGGCCCTACGAGCAGTACTTC.

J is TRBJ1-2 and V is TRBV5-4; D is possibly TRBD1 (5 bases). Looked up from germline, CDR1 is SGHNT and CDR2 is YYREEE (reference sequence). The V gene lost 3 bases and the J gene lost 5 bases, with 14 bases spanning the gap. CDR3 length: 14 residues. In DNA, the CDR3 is TGTGCCAGCAGCTCCTCAGGGAGGTTGTATGGCTACACCTTC. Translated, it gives CASSSSGRLYGYTF.

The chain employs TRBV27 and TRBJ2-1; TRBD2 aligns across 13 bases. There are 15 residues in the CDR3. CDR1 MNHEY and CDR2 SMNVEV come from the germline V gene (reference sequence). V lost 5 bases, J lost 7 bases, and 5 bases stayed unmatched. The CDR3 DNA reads TGTGCCAGCAGTCCGACTAGCGGGGGGTGGAATGAGCAGTTCTTC. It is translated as CASSPTSGGWNEQFF.